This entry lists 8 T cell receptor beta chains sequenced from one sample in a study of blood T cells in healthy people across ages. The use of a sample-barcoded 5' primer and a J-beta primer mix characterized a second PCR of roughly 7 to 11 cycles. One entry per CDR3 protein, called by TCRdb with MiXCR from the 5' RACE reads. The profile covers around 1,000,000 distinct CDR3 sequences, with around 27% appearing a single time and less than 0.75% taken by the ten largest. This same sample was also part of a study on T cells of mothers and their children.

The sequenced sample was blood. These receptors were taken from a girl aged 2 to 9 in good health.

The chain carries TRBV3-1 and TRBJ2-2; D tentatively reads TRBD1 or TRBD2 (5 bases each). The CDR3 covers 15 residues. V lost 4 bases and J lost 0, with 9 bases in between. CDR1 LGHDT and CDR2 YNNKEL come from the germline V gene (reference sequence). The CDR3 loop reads CASSRGTTNTGELFF. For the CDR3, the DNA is TGTGCCAGCAGCCGAGGGACGACGAACACCGGGGAGCTGTTTTTT.

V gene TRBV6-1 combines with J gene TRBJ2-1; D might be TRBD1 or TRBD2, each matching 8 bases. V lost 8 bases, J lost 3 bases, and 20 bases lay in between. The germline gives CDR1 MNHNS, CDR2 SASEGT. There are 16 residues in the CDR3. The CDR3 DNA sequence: TGTGCCAGCCGGATCAGGGGGCTAGCGGGCTACAATGAGCAGTTCTTC. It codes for CASRIRGLAGYNEQFF.

CDR3 nucleotide sequence: TGTGCCACCAGCAGAGTCGGGACATTGCCTGGGGCCAACGTCCTGACTTTC. Translating gives CATSRVGTLPGANVLTF. The chain links TRBV15 to TRBJ2-6; maybe TRBD1 (6 bases). CDR3 length: 17 residues. V lost 1 base and J 2 bases, leaving 12 bases between the germline ends. Germline assignment: CDR1 LNHNV and CDR2 YYDKDF (reference sequence).

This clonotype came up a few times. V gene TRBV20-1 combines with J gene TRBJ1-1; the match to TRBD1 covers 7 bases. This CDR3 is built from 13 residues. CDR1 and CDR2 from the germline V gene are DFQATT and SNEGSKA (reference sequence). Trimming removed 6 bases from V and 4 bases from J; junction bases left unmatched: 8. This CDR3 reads CSADPQGFTEAFF. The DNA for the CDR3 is TGCAGTGCCGACCCACAGGGGTTCACTGAAGCTTTCTTT.

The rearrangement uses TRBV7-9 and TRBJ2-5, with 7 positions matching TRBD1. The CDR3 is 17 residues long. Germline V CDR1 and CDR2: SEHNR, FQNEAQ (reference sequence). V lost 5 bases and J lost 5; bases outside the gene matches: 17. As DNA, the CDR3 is TGTGCCAGCAGCGGCCGCGTAGGGACAGATCTAGTGGAGACCCAGTACTTC. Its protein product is CASSGRVGTDLVETQYF.

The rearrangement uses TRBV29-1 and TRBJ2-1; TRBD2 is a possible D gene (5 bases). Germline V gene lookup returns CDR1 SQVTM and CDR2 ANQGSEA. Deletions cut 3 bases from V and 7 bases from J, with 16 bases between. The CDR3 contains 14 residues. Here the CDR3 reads CSVERVVLKNEQFF. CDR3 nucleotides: TGCAGCGTTGAGCGGGTCGTCCTTAAAAATGAGCAGTTCTTC.

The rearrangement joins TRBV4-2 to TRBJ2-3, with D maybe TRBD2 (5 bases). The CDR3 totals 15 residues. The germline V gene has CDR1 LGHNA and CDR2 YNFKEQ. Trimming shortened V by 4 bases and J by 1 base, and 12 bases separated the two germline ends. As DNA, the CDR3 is TGTGCCAGCAGCCCCTCGACTACCGGCACAGATACGCAGTATTTT. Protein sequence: CASSPSTTGTDTQYF.

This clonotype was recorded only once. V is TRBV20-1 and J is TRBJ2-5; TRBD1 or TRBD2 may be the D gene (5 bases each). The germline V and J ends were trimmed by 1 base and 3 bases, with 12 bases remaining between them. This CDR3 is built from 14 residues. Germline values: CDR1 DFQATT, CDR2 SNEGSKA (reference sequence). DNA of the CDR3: TGCAGTGCTAGAGCGTCCGGGGCCGAAGAGACCCAGTACTTC. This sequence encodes CSARASGAEETQYF.